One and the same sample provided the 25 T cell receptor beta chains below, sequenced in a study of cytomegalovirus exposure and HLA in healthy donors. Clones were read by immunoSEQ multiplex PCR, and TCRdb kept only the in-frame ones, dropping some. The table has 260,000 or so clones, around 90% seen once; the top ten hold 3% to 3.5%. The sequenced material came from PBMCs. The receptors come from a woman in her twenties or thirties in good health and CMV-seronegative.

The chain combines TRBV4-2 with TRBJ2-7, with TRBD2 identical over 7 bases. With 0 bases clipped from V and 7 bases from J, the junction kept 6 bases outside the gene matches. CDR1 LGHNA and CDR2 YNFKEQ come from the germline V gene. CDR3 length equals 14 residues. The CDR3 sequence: CASSQDRWGGEQYF. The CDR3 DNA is TGTGCCAGCAGCCAAGACCGCTGGGGGGGGGAGCAGTACTTC.

The CDR3 DNA is TGTGCAAGTCGCTTTAATGACAGGGGGAGGCATCAGCCCCAGCATTTT. Its protein is CASRFNDRGRHQPQHF. The chain employs TRBV12-2 and TRBJ1-5; whether TRBD1, the table's D call, matches the DNA was not checked. TRBV12-2 is given as a pseudogene. This CDR3 comprises 16 residues.

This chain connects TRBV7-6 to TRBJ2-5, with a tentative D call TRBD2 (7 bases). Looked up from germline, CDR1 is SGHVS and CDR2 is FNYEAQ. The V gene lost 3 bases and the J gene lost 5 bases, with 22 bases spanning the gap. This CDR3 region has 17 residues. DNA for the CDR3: TGTGCCAGCAGCTTTTCGATGGGGAGGGGGTTCCCGGAGACCCAGTACTTC. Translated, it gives CASSFSMGRGFPETQYF.

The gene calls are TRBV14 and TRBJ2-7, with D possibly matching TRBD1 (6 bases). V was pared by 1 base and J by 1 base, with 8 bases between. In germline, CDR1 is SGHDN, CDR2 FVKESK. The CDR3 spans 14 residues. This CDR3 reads CASSQATGSYEQYF. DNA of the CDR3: TGTGCCAGCAGCCAAGCGACAGGTTCCTACGAGCAGTACTTC.

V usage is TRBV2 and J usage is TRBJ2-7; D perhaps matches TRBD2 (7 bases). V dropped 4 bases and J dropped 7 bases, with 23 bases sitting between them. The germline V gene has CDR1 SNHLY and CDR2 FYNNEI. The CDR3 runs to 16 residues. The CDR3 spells CASSGLARGRAWEQYF. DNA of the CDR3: TGTGCCAGCAGTGGCTTAGCAAGGGGGAGGGCGTGGGAGCAGTACTTC.

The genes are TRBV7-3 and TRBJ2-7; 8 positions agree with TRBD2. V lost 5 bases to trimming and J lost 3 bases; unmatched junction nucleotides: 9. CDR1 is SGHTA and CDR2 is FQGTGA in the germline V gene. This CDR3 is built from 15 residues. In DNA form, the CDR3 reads TGTGCCAGCAGCCCAAACGGGGGGGCAGACTACGAGCAGTACTTC. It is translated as CASSPNGGADYEQYF. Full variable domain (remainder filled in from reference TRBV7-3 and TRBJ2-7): GAGVSQTPSNKVTEKGKYVELRCDPISGHTALYWYRQSLGQGPEFLIYFQGTGAADDSGLPNDRFFAVRPEGSVSTLKIQRTERGDSAVYLCASSPNGGADYEQYFGPGTRLTVT.

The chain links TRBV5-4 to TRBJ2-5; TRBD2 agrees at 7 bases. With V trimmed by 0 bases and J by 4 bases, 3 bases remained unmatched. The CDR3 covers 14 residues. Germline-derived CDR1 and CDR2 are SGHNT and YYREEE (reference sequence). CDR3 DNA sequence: TGTGCCAGCAGCTTGGGAGCTAGCGGAGAGACCCAGTACTTC. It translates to CASSLGASGETQYF.

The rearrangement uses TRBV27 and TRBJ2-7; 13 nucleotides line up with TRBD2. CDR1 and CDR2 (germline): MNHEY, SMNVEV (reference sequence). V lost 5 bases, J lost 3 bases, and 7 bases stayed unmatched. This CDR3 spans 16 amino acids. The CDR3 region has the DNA TGTGCCAGCAGTACCCGGACTAGCGGGGGTTTCTACGAGCAGTACTTC. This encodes CASSTRTSGGFYEQYF.

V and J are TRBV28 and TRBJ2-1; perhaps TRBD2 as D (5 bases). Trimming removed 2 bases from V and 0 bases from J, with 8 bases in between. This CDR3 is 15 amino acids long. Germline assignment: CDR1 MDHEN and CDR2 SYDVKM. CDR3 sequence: CASSLAGSSYNEQFF. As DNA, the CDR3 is TGTGCCAGCAGTTTAGCGGGTAGCTCCTACAATGAGCAGTTCTTC.

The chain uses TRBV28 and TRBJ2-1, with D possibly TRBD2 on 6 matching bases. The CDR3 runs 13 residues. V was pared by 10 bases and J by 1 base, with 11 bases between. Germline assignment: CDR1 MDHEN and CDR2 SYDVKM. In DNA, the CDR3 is TGTGCCACCCGGGGGACTTCCTACAATGAGCAGTTCTTC. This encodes CATRGTSYNEQFF.

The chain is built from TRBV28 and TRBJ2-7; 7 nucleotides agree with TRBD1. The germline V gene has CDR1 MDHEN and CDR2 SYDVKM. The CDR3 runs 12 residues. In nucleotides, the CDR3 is TGTGCGACGACAGGGAATTCCTACGAGCAGTACTTC. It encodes CATTGNSYEQYF.

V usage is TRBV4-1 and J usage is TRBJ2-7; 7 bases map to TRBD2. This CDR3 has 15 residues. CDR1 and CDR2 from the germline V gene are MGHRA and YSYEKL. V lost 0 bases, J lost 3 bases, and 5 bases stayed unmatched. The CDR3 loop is CASSQDPRELYEQYF. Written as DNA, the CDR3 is TGCGCCAGCAGCCAAGATCCGCGGGAGCTCTACGAGCAGTACTTC.

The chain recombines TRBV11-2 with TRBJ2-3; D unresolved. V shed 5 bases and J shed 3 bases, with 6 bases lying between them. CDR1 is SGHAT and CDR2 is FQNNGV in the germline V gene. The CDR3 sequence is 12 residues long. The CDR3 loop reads CASSRWTDTQYF. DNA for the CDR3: TGTGCCAGCAGCCGGTGGACAGATACGCAGTATTTT.

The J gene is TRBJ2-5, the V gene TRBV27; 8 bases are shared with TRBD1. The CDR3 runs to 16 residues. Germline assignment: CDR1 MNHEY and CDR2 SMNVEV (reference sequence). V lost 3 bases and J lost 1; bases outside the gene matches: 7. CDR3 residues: CASSLTGTGAQETQYF. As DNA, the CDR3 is TGTGCCAGCAGTTTGACCGGGACAGGAGCCCAAGAGACCCAGTACTTC.

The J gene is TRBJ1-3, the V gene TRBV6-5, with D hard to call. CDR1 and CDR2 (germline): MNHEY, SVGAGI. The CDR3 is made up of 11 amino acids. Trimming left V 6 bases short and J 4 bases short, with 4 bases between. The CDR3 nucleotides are TGTGCCAGCAGACAGGGAAACACCATATATTTT. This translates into CASRQGNTIYF.

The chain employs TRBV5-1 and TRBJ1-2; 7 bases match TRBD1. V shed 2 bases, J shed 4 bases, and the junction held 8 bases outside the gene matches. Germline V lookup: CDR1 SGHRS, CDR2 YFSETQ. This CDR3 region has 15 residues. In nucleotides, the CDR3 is TGCGCCAGCAGCTTAGCGACAGGGATTTCCTATGGCTACACCTTC. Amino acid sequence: CASSLATGISYGYTF.

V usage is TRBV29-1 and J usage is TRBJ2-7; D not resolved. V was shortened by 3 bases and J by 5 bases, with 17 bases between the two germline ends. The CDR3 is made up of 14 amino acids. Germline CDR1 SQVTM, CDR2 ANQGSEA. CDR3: CSVDRQGSSNEQYF. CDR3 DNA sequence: TGCAGCGTTGACAGACAAGGTAGTTCAAACGAGCAGTACTTC.

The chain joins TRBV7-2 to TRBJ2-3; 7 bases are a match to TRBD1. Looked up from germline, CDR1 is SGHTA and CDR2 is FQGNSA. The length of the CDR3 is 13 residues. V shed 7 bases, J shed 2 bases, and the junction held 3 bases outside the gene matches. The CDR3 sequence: CASTGTVTDTQYF. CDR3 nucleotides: TGTGCCAGCACCGGGACAGTCACAGATACGCAGTATTTT. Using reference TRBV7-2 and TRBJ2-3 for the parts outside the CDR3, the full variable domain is GAGVSQSPSNKVTEKGKDVELRCDPISGHTALYWYRQSLGQGLEFLIYFQGNSAPDKSGLPSDRFSAERTGGSVSTLTIQRTQQEDSAVYLCASTGTVTDTQYFGPGTRLTVL.

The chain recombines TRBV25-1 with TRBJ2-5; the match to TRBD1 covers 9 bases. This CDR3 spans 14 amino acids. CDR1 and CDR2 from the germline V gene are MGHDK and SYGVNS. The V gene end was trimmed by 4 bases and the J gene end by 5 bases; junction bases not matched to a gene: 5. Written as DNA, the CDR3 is TGTGCCAGCAGTGGCGGGACAGGGTTTGAGACCCAGTACTTC. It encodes CASSGGTGFETQYF.

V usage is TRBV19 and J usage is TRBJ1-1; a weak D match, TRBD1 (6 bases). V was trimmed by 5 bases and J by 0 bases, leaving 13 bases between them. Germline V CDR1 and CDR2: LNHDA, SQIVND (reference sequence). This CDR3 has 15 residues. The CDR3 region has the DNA TGTGCCAGTAGTTTCGACAGGACCCTGAACACTGAAGCTTTCTTT. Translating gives CASSFDRTLNTEAFF. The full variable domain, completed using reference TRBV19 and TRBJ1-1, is DGGITQSPKYLFRKEGQNVTLSCEQNLNHDAMYWYRQDPGQGLRLIYYSQIVNDFQKGDIAEGYSVSREKKESFPLTVTSAQKNPTAFYLCASSFDRTLNTEAFFGQGTRLTVV.

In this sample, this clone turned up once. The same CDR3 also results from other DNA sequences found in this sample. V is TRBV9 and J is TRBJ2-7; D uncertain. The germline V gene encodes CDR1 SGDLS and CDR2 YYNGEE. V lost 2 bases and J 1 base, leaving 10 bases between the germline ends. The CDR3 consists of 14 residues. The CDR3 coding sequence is TGTGCCAGCAGCGTTGGCCTAGGGTCCTACGAGCAGTACTTC. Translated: CASSVGLGSYEQYF.

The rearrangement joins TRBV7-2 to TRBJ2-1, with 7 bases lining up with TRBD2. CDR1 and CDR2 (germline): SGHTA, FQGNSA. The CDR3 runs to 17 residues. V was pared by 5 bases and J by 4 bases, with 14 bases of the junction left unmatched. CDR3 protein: CASSPGGGLGLYNEQFF. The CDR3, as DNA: TGTGCCAGCAGCCCCGGCGGGGGATTGGGACTATACAATGAGCAGTTCTTC.

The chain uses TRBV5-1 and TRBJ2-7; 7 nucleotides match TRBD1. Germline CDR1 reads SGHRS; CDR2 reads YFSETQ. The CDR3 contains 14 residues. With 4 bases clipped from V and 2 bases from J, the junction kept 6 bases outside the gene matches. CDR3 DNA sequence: TGCGCCAGCAGCCAAACCGGGACAGCCTACGAGCAGTACTTC. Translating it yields CASSQTGTAYEQYF. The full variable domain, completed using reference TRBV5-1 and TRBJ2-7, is KAGVTQTPRYLIKTRGQQVTLSCSPISGHRSVSWYQQTPGQGLQFLFEYFSETQRNKGNFPGRFSGRQFSNSRSEMNVSTLELGDSALYLCASSQTGTAYEQYFGPGTRLTVT.

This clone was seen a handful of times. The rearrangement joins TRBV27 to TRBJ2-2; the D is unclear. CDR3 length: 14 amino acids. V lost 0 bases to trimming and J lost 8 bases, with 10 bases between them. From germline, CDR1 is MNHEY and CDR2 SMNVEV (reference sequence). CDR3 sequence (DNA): TGTGCCAGCAGTTTATCAGGCCGATCTGGGGAGCTGTTTTTT. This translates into CASSLSGRSGELFF.

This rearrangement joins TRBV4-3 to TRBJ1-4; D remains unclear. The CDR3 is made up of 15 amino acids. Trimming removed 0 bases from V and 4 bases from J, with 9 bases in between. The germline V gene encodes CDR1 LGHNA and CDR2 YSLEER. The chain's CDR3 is CASSQDGADNEKLFF. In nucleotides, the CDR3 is TGCGCCAGCAGCCAAGATGGTGCAGATAATGAAAAACTGTTTTTT.